Presented here are 17 T cell receptor beta chains from one specimen sequenced in a study of long-term antiretroviral therapy in people with HIV. At survey level, the immunoSEQ assay was run in its v3.0 version. TCRdb's table, derived via immunoSEQ multiplex PCR, lists solely in-frame clones and lacks some. The repertoire holds about 17,000 clones, with about 95% as singletons. The sample here was unsorted PBMCs, taken around 10 years after starting antiretroviral therapy. Receptors were obtained from a young man with HIV.

V usage is TRBV19 and J usage is TRBJ1-1; maybe TRBD1 (5 bases). This CDR3 is 14 amino acids long. Germline lookup yields CDR1 LNHDA and CDR2 SQIVND (reference sequence). V was shortened by 4 bases and J by 7 bases, with 16 bases between the two germline ends. This chain's CDR3 is CASSTPWGDGEAFF. The CDR3 DNA sequence: TGTGCCAGTAGTACGCCCTGGGGGGACGGTGAAGCTTTCTTT.

The V gene is TRBV6-1, the J gene TRBJ2-1, with TRBD2 identical over 12 bases. V gave up 6 bases and J gave up 6 bases; unmatched junction bases: 6. Looked up from germline, CDR1 is MNHNS and CDR2 is SASEGT. This CDR3 spans 15 amino acids. The chain's CDR3 is CASSLTSGGSNEQFF. Written as DNA, the CDR3 is TGTGCCAGCAGCCTGACTAGCGGGGGATCCAATGAGCAGTTCTTC.

This chain connects TRBV29-1 to TRBJ2-5, with D possibly called TRBD1 or TRBD2 (5 bases each). Trimming shortened V by 4 bases and J by 0 bases, and 12 bases separated the two germline ends. The V gene's germline CDR1 is SQVTM and CDR2 ANQGSEA. The CDR3 totals 14 residues. Here the CDR3 reads CSVARGPNQETQYF. The CDR3 nucleotides are TGCAGCGTTGCTCGGGGACCGAACCAAGAGACCCAGTACTTC.

This chain connects TRBV20-1 to TRBJ1-2; possible D gene TRBD1, 5 bases. The CDR3 is 9 residues long. Deletions cut 7 bases from V and 5 bases from J, with 5 bases between. Germline-derived CDR1 and CDR2 are DFQATT and SNEGSKA (reference sequence). Here the CDR3 DNA reads TGCAGTGGGGGGTATGGCTACACCTTC. Translated, it gives CSGGYGYTF.

The chain recombines TRBV19 with TRBJ1-1; 8 nucleotides agree with TRBD1. The CDR3 loop spans 12 amino acids. Trimming at V came to 8 bases and at J to 5 bases, leaving 4 bases not matched to a gene. CDR1 and CDR2 (germline): LNHDA, SQIVND (reference sequence). CDR3 DNA: TGTGCCAGTGGGAGACAGGGGACTGAAGCTTTCTTT. Encoded protein: CASGRQGTEAFF.

V gene TRBV25-1 combines with J gene TRBJ1-4; D is ambiguous. This CDR3 comprises 15 residues. Germline V lookup: CDR1 MGHDK, CDR2 SYGVNS. The V and J ends lost 6 bases and 8 bases respectively, with 19 bases between them. CDR3 in amino acids: CASSRTPTIPEKLFF. CDR3 bases: TGTGCCAGCAGCCGCACCCCGACAATACCGGAAAAACTGTTTTTT.

This rearrangement joins TRBV6-5 to TRBJ2-1; unclear D gene. V was trimmed by 0 bases and J by 1 base, leaving 7 bases between them. There are 15 residues in the CDR3. Germline CDR1 and CDR2: MNHEY and SVGAGI. In nucleotides, the CDR3 is TGTGCCAGCAGTTACTCCCCGGAATCCTACAATGAGCAGTTCTTC. Its protein is CASSYSPESYNEQFF.

The V and J genes are TRBV15 and TRBJ2-2; D is uncertain. The CDR3 length is 18 residues. The V and J ends lost 0 bases and 4 bases respectively, with 18 bases between them. Germline assignment: CDR1 LNHNV and CDR2 YYDKDF (reference sequence). The CDR3 coding sequence is TGTGCCACCAGCAGAGATAGCCCCTCAGGAAGTTCCACCGGGGAGCTGTTTTTT. Amino acid sequence: CATSRDSPSGSSTGELFF.

The chain joins TRBV5-1 to TRBJ1-1, with D possibly matching TRBD1 (6 bases). This CDR3 comprises 13 residues. Trimming left V 5 bases short and J 1 base short, with 9 bases between. Germline V CDR1 and CDR2: SGHRS, YFSETQ. DNA of the CDR3: TGCGCCAGCAGAGAACAGGGGAACACTGAAGCTTTCTTT. Protein sequence: CASREQGNTEAFF. The full variable domain, with the rest looked up from reference TRBV5-1 and TRBJ1-1, is KAGVTQTPRYLIKTRGQQVTLSCSPISGHRSVSWYQQTPGQGLQFLFEYFSETQRNKGNFPGRFSGRQFSNSRSEMNVSTLELGDSALYLCASREQGNTEAFFGQGTRLTVV.

The rearrangement uses TRBV9 and TRBJ1-5; D is undetermined. The CDR3 sequence is 14 residues long. The V end lost 0 bases, the J end lost 7 bases, and 11 bases lay between the germline ends. The germline gives CDR1 SGDLS, CDR2 YYNGEE. The CDR3 coding sequence is TGTGCCAGCAGCGTAGTTCCCGACCGGCAGCCCCAGCATTTT. It translates to CASSVVPDRQPQHF.

The chain has TRBV13 and TRBJ1-2; 8 bases line up with TRBD1. The V and J ends lost 5 bases and 0 bases, in that order; junction bases with no gene match: 5. The CDR3 is made up of 15 amino acids. Germline V gives CDR1 PRHDT, CDR2 FYEKMQ (reference sequence). CDR3 sequence (DNA): TGTGCCAGCAGCCCCCGGGACAGGACTAACTATGGCTACACCTTC. Residues: CASSPRDRTNYGYTF.

V and J are TRBV25-1 and TRBJ2-1, with D possibly TRBD2 on 7 matching bases. CDR1 and CDR2 (germline): MGHDK, SYGVNS. The CDR3 is made up of 15 amino acids. V lost 1 base to trimming and J lost 8 bases, with 15 bases between them. The CDR3 here is CASSEWRGGGDEQFF. DNA for the CDR3: TGTGCCAGCAGTGAATGGCGAGGGGGGGGCGATGAGCAGTTCTTC.

The CDR3 is CASSSTDTQYF. The CDR3, as DNA: TGTGCCAGCAGTTCCACAGATACGCAGTATTTT. The rearrangement uses TRBV7-9 and TRBJ2-3; no firm D call. The CDR3 sequence is 11 residues long. Germline values: CDR1 SEHNR, CDR2 FQNEAQ (reference sequence). V dropped 6 bases and J dropped 2 bases, with 3 bases sitting between them.

This chain uses TRBV15 with TRBJ2-3; 9 nucleotides match TRBD2. Looked up from germline, CDR1 is LNHNV and CDR2 is YYDKDF (reference sequence). This CDR3 has 15 amino acids. The ends lost 1 base at V and 1 base at J; junction bases unmatched: 0. CDR3: CATSRGGGGTDTQYF. The DNA of the CDR3 is TGTGCCACCAGCAGAGGCGGGGGGGGCACAGATACGCAGTATTTT.

The rearrangement links TRBV5-8 to TRBJ1-4; maybe TRBD1 (5 bases). Germline CDR1 is SGHTS and CDR2 is YDEGEE. V was pared by 4 bases and J by 0 bases, with 16 bases between. The CDR3 spans 17 residues. The CDR3 here is CASSAGRAFATNEKLFF. The CDR3 DNA reads as TGTGCCAGCAGCGCGGGCAGGGCTTTCGCAACTAATGAAAAACTGTTTTTT.

The chain employs TRBV7-6 and TRBJ2-5; TRBD2 aligns across 9 bases. The CDR3 spans 14 residues. From germline, CDR1 is SGHVS and CDR2 FNYEAQ. The V and J ends lost 5 bases and 4 bases, in that order; junction bases with no gene match: 5. CDR3 bases: TGTGCCAGCAGCCCGCGGGGGGGCCCAGAGACCCAGTACTTC. Translating it yields CASSPRGGPETQYF.

The genes are TRBV19 and TRBJ1-5; D gene unclear. The V gene lost 3 bases and the J gene lost 5 bases, with 8 bases spanning the gap. Per germline, CDR1 LNHDA and CDR2 SQIVND (reference sequence). This CDR3 contains 13 residues. DNA of the CDR3: TGTGCCAGTAGTATCGCACGGGATCAGCCCCAGCATTTT. This sequence encodes CASSIARDQPQHF.